This T cell receptor (beta chain) was documented in a study of cytomegalovirus exposure and HLA in healthy donors. Points from the study as a whole: There was a cluster of highly shared sequence variants that was likely a sequencing artifact.

The PCR used 60 Vbeta and 13 Jbeta primers. Clones were read by immunoSEQ multiplex PCR, and TCRdb kept only the in-frame ones, dropping some. This table holds roughly 290,000 clones, about four fifths found once. There are a few counts of this clone. The antigen is undetermined. At one boundary the junction diverges from the germline segment, which might be a read error. The CDR3 totals 14 residues. Germline CDR1 and CDR2: SEHNR and FQNEAQ (reference sequence). This TCR came from a girl aged 2-15 years in good health and CMV-seronegative. Sequenced sample: PBMCs. This chain connects TRBV7-9 to TRBJ2-7; 7 bases fit TRBD1. CDR3 sequence reads: CSSSSEGQSYEQYF. The CDR3 DNA reads as TGTTCCAGCAGCTCCGAGGGACAGTCCTACGAGCAGTACTTC.